These 18 T cell receptor beta chains were sequenced from one sample in a study of T cell repertoires in cytomegalovirus infection. TCRdb reanalysed the reads using MiXCR and keeps one entry per CDR3 protein. The sample has more than 250,000 distinct CDR3 sequences, 12% to 15% seen once; the top ten hold 8.5% to 10%. The material sequenced was PBMCs. Receptor source: a human donor in good health (CMV status not recorded). Some clones in this sample may be carry-over from other donors' samples.

Many counts were recorded for this clonotype. The J gene is TRBJ2-2, the V gene TRBV7-2; 12 bases are a match to TRBD2. The V gene's germline CDR1 is SGHTA and CDR2 FQGNSA. CDR3 size: 16 residues. V lost 5 bases to trimming and J lost 6 bases; unmatched junction nucleotides: 7. The CDR3 nucleotides read TGTGCCAGCAGCGACCGACTAGCGGGGGCCGCCGGGGAGCTGTTTTTT. It specifies CASSDRLAGAAGELFF.

This clonotype was recorded once. CDR3 nucleotides: TGCGCCAGCAGCTTGGGGGCCCGGAGCGGTTACAATGAGCAGTTCTTC. This sequence encodes CASSLGARSGYNEQFF. The rearrangement links TRBV5-1 to TRBJ2-1; a possible D gene is TRBD2 (5 bases). CDR3 length: 16 amino acids. CDR1 SGHRS and CDR2 YFSETQ come from the germline V gene. Trimming left V 0 bases short and J 4 bases short, with 14 bases between.

This clonotype was picked up many times. The chain carries TRBV7-2 and TRBJ2-5; the D call may be TRBD1 or TRBD2 (5 bases each). The CDR3 is 17 amino acids. The germline V gene encodes CDR1 SGHTA and CDR2 FQGNSA. V lost 1 base and J 2 bases, leaving 17 bases between the germline ends. The CDR3 sequence: CASSLVGKTWGQETQYF. The CDR3 region has the DNA TGTGCCAGCAGCTTAGTCGGGAAGACTTGGGGGCAAGAGACCCAGTACTTC.

With regard to this clonotype: A much larger clone lies one base from this, so it may be a read error. The chain links TRBV11-2 to TRBJ2-7; D unclear. Trimming stripped 7 bases from V and 0 bases from J, with 13 bases between. The CDR3 length is 14 residues. Germline-derived CDR1 and CDR2 are SGHAT and FQNNGV. The CDR3 DNA sequence: TGTGCCAGCATCATACATGTAAACTCCTACGAGCAGTACTTC. Amino acids: CASIIHVNSYEQYF.

The sample holds many counts of this clonotype. The chain joins TRBV7-9 to TRBJ2-3; D unresolved. V was pared by 5 bases and J by 6 bases, with 9 bases between. Germline V gene lookup returns CDR1 SEHNR and CDR2 FQNEAQ (reference sequence). The CDR3 has 12 residues. The CDR3 region is CASSLTPDTQYF. CDR3 in DNA: TGTGCCAGCAGCCTAACTCCCGATACGCAGTATTTT.

The chain's CDR3 is CASSPQAGTGNTEAFF. The CDR3 nucleotides read TGCGCCAGCAGCCCTCAAGCCGGGACAGGGAACACTGAAGCTTTCTTT. V gene TRBV5-1 combines with J gene TRBJ1-1; 8 nucleotides align to TRBD1. CDR3 length: 16 residues. V dropped 4 bases and J dropped 1; count of bases not matched to a gene: 9. Germline lookup yields CDR1 SGHRS and CDR2 YFSETQ.

This clonotype occurred once. The V and J genes are TRBV7-9 and TRBJ1-1; D might be TRBD1 (5 bases). CDR1 and CDR2 from the germline V gene are SEHNR and FQNEAQ (reference sequence). The CDR3 runs 14 residues. Trimming left V 1 base short and J 6 bases short, with 12 bases between. The CDR3 here is CASSLVLGEPEAFF. In nucleotides, the CDR3 is TGTGCCAGCAGCTTAGTATTAGGGGAGCCTGAAGCTTTCTTT.

V is TRBV2 and J is TRBJ2-1; no reliable D call. The CDR3 covers 12 residues. V lost 7 bases, J lost 5 bases, and 9 bases lay in between. Germline V gives CDR1 SNHLY, CDR2 FYNNEI. The CDR3 sequence: CASKGSNNEQFF. The CDR3 coding sequence is TGTGCCAGCAAGGGCAGCAACAATGAGCAGTTCTTC.

The sample holds many counts of this clonotype. The chain joins TRBV11-2 to TRBJ2-7, with 7 bases aligning to TRBD2. Germline V gene data show CDR1 as SGHAT and CDR2 as FQNNGV. This CDR3 has 13 amino acids. The V gene end was trimmed by 6 bases and the J gene end by 1 base; junction bases not matched to a gene: 3. In nucleotides, the CDR3 is TGTGCCAGCAGTTCCGGGGGGTCCTACGAGCAGTACTTC. Its translation: CASSSGGSYEQYF.

This clonotype was observed at least ten times. The V call is TRBV12-3 or TRBV12-4, the J call TRBJ2-7; 9 nucleotides match TRBD2. The V and J ends lost 0 bases and 6 bases, in that order; junction bases with no gene match: 6. The CDR3 runs to 15 residues. CDR3 residues: CASSLASGSVGEQYF. The DNA for the CDR3 is TGTGCCAGCAGTTTAGCTAGCGGGAGTGTGGGCGAGCAGTACTTC.

The chain employs TRBV6-4 and TRBJ2-1; 7 bases are a match to TRBD1. The CDR3 covers 16 residues. Germline V gives CDR1 MRHNA, CDR2 SNTAGT. V trimming: 2 bases; J trimming: 7 bases; junction bases outside the gene matches: 11. CDR3 DNA: TGTGCCAGCAGTGACGAGGGCGGTACCAGGGGGAATGAGCAGTTCTTC. Translation gives CASSDEGGTRGNEQFF.

The table lists this clonotype with many counts. V is TRBV6-1 and J is TRBJ2-1, with 11 bases identical to TRBD2. J was trimmed by 7 bases and V by 4 bases; bases with no gene match: 6. The germline V gene has CDR1 MNHNS and CDR2 SASEGT. The CDR3 is 15 residues long. This CDR3 is CASSVSGRAGNEQFF. In DNA, the CDR3 is TGTGCCAGCAGTGTTAGCGGGAGGGCCGGGAATGAGCAGTTCTTC.

This clonotype was counted a few times. The V call is TRBV18, the J call TRBJ2-3, with D unclear. Per germline, CDR1 KGHSH and CDR2 LQKENI. V was shortened by 2 bases and J by 5 bases, with 5 bases between the two germline ends. This CDR3 has 12 residues. CDR3 nucleotides: TGTGCCAGCTCACCAAAGGAAGATACGCAGTATTTT. Protein: CASSPKEDTQYF.

This clonotype has a handful of counts. V and J are TRBV29-1 and TRBJ2-6; possibly TRBD2 for D (5 bases). Germline-derived CDR1 and CDR2 are SQVTM and ANQGSEA. This CDR3 comprises 14 residues. V was pared by 4 bases and J by 2 bases, with 9 bases between. CDR3 sequence (DNA): TGCAGCGTTGCCGGAGGCGCTGGGGCCAACGTCCTGACTTTC. Translating it yields CSVAGGAGANVLTF.

This clonotype turned up a few times. The rearrangement uses TRBV19 and TRBJ2-1, with 9 positions matching TRBD1. J was trimmed by 7 bases and V by 10 bases; bases with no gene match: 14. The CDR3 totals 15 residues. In germline, CDR1 is LNHDA, CDR2 SQIVND (reference sequence). The DNA of the CDR3 is TGTGCCACCTCCATCGGTAGACAGGGGGAAAATGAGCAGTTCTTC. It translates to CATSIGRQGENEQFF.

This clonotype was recorded many times. The rearrangement links TRBV7-2 to TRBJ2-7; 11 bases align to TRBD2. The germline CDR1 and CDR2 sequences are SGHTA and FQGNSA. This CDR3 region has 15 residues. V gave up 5 bases and J gave up 4 bases; unmatched junction bases: 7. The CDR3 reads CASSINSGRAYEQYF. The CDR3 coding sequence is TGTGCCAGCAGCATTAATAGCGGGAGGGCTTACGAGCAGTACTTC.

This clonotype was counted between two and nine times. The genes are TRBV10-3 and TRBJ2-7; D assignment may be TRBD1 or TRBD2 (5 bases each). This CDR3 is built from 15 residues. The germline V gene has CDR1 ENHRY and CDR2 SYGVKD. V gave up 0 bases and J gave up 1 base, with 10 bases separating them. In DNA, the CDR3 is TGTGCCATCAGTGAGTCGGGGGTCAGATCCTACGAGCAGTACTTC. Translation gives CAISESGVRSYEQYF.

In this sample, this clonotype turned up many times. The chain recombines TRBV7-2 with TRBJ2-3, with D perhaps TRBD1 or TRBD2 (6 bases each). V lost 1 base to trimming and J lost 5 bases, with 16 bases between them. Germline V CDR1 and CDR2: SGHTA, FQGNSA. The CDR3 is 16 amino acids. DNA of the CDR3: TGTGCCAGCAGCTTAGGCACAGGGAGGTTGATAGATACGCAGTATTTT. Its protein is CASSLGTGRLIDTQYF.